One and the same sample provided the 30 T cell receptor beta chains below, sequenced in a study of T cell responses to AZD1222 COVID-19 vaccine. The method was immunoSEQ multiplex PCR; TCRdb's version includes in-frame clones alone and lacks a portion of them. The sample records 85,000 to 90,000 clones, roughly 88% being singletons. The sequenced sample was peripheral blood, obtained on day 0 of AZD1222 vaccination. The source is an adult in good health.

The V call is TRBV5-1, the J call TRBJ2-1; D not resolved. CDR1 SGHRS and CDR2 YFSETQ come from the germline V gene. V lost 7 bases and J lost 1, with 9 bases in between. The CDR3 totals 13 residues. The chain's CDR3 is CASALVSYNEQFF. The DNA for the CDR3 is TGCGCCAGCGCTCTGGTTTCCTACAATGAGCAGTTCTTC.

The chain links TRBV7-6 to TRBJ2-1; D gene uncertain. The CDR3 sequence is 15 residues long. V was cut by 5 bases and J by 0 bases, with 11 bases left in between. Germline CDR1 is SGHVS and CDR2 is FNYEAQ. CDR3 sequence: CASSPDSTSYNEQFF. In DNA, the CDR3 is TGTGCCAGCAGCCCTGACTCCACCTCCTACAATGAGCAGTTCTTC.

A few counts support this clone. The chain carries TRBV28 and TRBJ1-3, with TRBD1 identical over 8 bases. The CDR3 loop spans 13 amino acids. Per the germline V gene, CDR1 is MDHEN and CDR2 is SYDVKM. V shed 6 bases and J 8 bases; nucleotides not matched to a gene: 6. CDR3 in amino acids: CASRLDRGDTIYF. The CDR3 nucleotides are TGTGCCAGCAGACTTGACAGGGGTGACACCATATATTTT.

V is TRBV3-1 (or the pseudogene TRBV3-2) and J is TRBJ2-3, with a possible D match to TRBD2 (6 bases). CDR3 length equals 16 residues. Germline V CDR1 and CDR2: LGHDT, YNNKEL (reference sequence). V lost 2 bases to trimming and J lost 10 bases, with 22 bases between them. The CDR3 loop reads CASSQWRLDYSTAQYF. The CDR3, as DNA: TGTGCCAGCAGCCAATGGAGACTAGATTATTCCACTGCGCAGTATTTT.

The V call is TRBV21-1, the J call TRBJ2-5; the D call of TRBD2 is as the table states it, not checked on the DNA. TRBV21-1 is assigned pseudogene status. This CDR3 region has 15 residues. CDR3: CASTGLVVYQETQYF. The DNA for the CDR3 is TGTGCCAGCACCGGACTAGTCGTGTACCAAGAGACCCAGTACTTC.

J is TRBJ2-6 and V is TRBV7-2; 7 bases match TRBD1. CDR1 is SGHTA and CDR2 is FQGNSA in the germline V gene. The CDR3 consists of 15 residues. J lost 0 bases, V lost 5 bases, and 1 base had no gene match. The CDR3 sequence: CASSRTGSGANVLTF. The CDR3 bases are TGTGCCAGCAGCCGGACAGGCTCTGGGGCCAACGTCCTGACTTTC.

The chain employs TRBV2 and TRBJ1-1; the D gene is possibly TRBD1 (5 bases). CDR3 length equals 15 residues. Per germline, CDR1 SNHLY and CDR2 FYNNEI. Trimming pared 7 bases from V and 4 bases from J, leaving 19 bases between. This CDR3 is CASKRAGATGTEAFF. The CDR3 DNA sequence: TGTGCCAGCAAGAGAGCCGGGGCGACGGGCACTGAAGCTTTCTTT.

The V call is TRBV6-2 or TRBV6-3, the J call TRBJ2-1; 7 nucleotides agree with TRBD2. Trimming cost V 5 bases and J 0 bases; bases outside gene matches: 10. The CDR3 spans 17 residues. Per germline, CDR1 MNHEY and CDR2 SVGEGT. The CDR3 is CASSPGLVRNSYNEQFF. The CDR3 DNA is TGTGCCAGCAGTCCAGGACTAGTCCGCAACTCCTACAATGAGCAGTTCTTC.

This clone was found once. This chain joins TRBV18 and TRBJ1-2; D not resolved. Germline V lookup: CDR1 KGHSH, CDR2 LQKENI. V lost 0 bases and J 4 bases, leaving 9 bases between the germline ends. The CDR3 spans 14 residues. CDR3 DNA: TGTGCCAGCTCACCACCCGGGCTGATCTATGGCTACACCTTC. This codes for CASSPPGLIYGYTF.

The chain carries TRBV10-1 and TRBJ1-2; 7 bases map to TRBD1. The CDR3 runs to 14 residues. The trim removed 3 bases at V and 7 bases at J, leaving 8 bases unmatched. Germline assignment: CDR1 WNHNN and CDR2 SYGVQD (reference sequence). This CDR3 is CASSEDTGVSGYTF. The CDR3 nucleotides read TGCGCCAGCAGTGAAGATACAGGGGTTAGTGGCTACACCTTC.

J is TRBJ2-5 and V is TRBV27; D gene ambiguous. The CDR3 extends over 13 amino acids. V gave up 4 bases and J gave up 2 bases, with 8 bases separating them. CDR1 and CDR2 (germline): MNHEY, SMNVEV (reference sequence). In nucleotides, the CDR3 is TGTGCCAGCAGTTCCTCCCAACAAGAGACCCAGTACTTC. This translates into CASSSSQQETQYF.

This chain links TRBV6-1 with TRBJ2-5, with D unresolved. The V gene lost 3 bases and the J gene lost 5 bases, with 10 bases spanning the gap. In germline, CDR1 is MNHNS, CDR2 SASEGT. The CDR3 extends over 13 amino acids. CDR3 residues: CASSEELVETQYF. The CDR3, as DNA: TGTGCCAGCAGTGAGGAGTTGGTGGAGACCCAGTACTTC.

The V call is TRBV21-1, the J call TRBJ2-2; TRBD2, the table's D call, was not compared with the DNA. TRBV21-1 is recorded as a pseudogene. This CDR3 is 16 amino acids long. Here the CDR3 DNA reads TGTGCCAGCAGCAGCACCGGGACTCCTTGCACCGGGGAGCTGTTTTTT. Its protein is CASSSTGTPCTGELFF.

The V call is TRBV24-1, the J call TRBJ1-5; 9 nucleotides align to TRBD1. J lost 7 bases, V lost 4 bases, and 10 bases had no gene match. Germline V CDR1 and CDR2: KGHDR, SFDVKD. The CDR3 has 16 amino acids. The CDR3 nucleotides are TGTGCCACCAGTGACTCGGGACAGGGAGTATGGCAGCCCCAGCATTTT. Protein: CATSDSGQGVWQPQHF.

The chain couples TRBV7-9 to TRBJ2-1, with a tentative D call TRBD2 (5 bases). Germline V gives CDR1 SEHNR, CDR2 FQNEAQ (reference sequence). The CDR3 sequence is 15 residues long. Trimming removed 1 base at V and 9 bases at J, with 16 bases between. The DNA for the CDR3 is TGTGCCAGCAGCTTAGTTGGGAGCAAAGAGGGTGAGCAGTTCTTC. Its protein is CASSLVGSKEGEQFF.

The chain is built from TRBV29-1 and TRBJ1-1; no clear D gene. CDR3 size: 11 residues. V dropped 5 bases and J dropped 4 bases, with 8 bases sitting between them. Germline V gene sequence: CDR1 SQVTM, CDR2 ANQGSEA. The CDR3 nucleotides are TGCAGCGTTTCCGGAGGCACTGAAGCTTTCTTT. Protein sequence: CSVSGGTEAFF.

The chain carries TRBV7-9 and TRBJ2-1, with a possible D match to TRBD2 (6 bases). Per the germline V gene, CDR1 is SEHNR and CDR2 is FQNEAQ (reference sequence). The germline V and J ends were trimmed by 5 bases and 5 bases, with 10 bases remaining between them. CDR3 length: 13 residues. The CDR3 here is CASSPGLHNEQFF. The CDR3 nucleotides read TGTGCCAGCAGCCCGGGACTCCACAATGAGCAGTTCTTC.

In DNA, the CDR3 is TGTGCCAGCTCCGGGACAGGTTATGGCTACACCTTC. Translating gives CASSGTGYGYTF. V is TRBV10-3 and J is TRBJ1-2; 8 nucleotides line up with TRBD1. The trim removed 10 bases at V and 5 bases at J, leaving 6 bases unmatched. This CDR3 is 12 amino acids long. The germline gives CDR1 ENHRY, CDR2 SYGVKD.

The chain carries TRBV3-1 (or the pseudogene TRBV3-2) and TRBJ1-6, with D possibly TRBD1 on 5 matching bases. V shed 4 bases and J shed 13 bases, with 14 bases lying between them. The CDR3 is made up of 13 amino acids. Germline CDR1 is LGHDT and CDR2 is YNNKEL (reference sequence). CDR3: CASSPHREGPLHF. The CDR3 coding sequence is TGTGCCAGCAGCCCCCACCGGGAGGGGCCCCTCCACTTT.

This chain connects TRBV4-1 to TRBJ2-1; D unresolved. V was pared by 1 base and J by 7 bases, with 8 bases between. This CDR3 has 13 amino acids. CDR1 is MGHRA and CDR2 is YSYEKL in the germline V gene. Here the CDR3 DNA reads TGCGCCAGCAGCCAAGCGGGTCCGAATGAGCAGTTCTTC. Translated: CASSQAGPNEQFF.

The chain employs TRBV28 and TRBJ1-2; D is perhaps TRBD1 (6 bases). Trimming took 6 bases from V and 5 from J, leaving 22 bases between them. CDR3 length equals 16 residues. CDR1 and CDR2 (germline): MDHEN, SYDVKM. The DNA for the CDR3 is TGTGCCAGCAGCCCCGGGGGGGCAGGGATCCCTTATGGCTACACCTTC. Translating it yields CASSPGGAGIPYGYTF.

In this sample, this clone turned up once. At one boundary the junction diverges from the germline segment, which might be a read error. The CDR3 DNA follows: TGTGCCAGCAGTCCCCCTTTCCCGACAGGGAAAGCCCCTTTC. Its translation: CASSPPFPTGKAPF. The chain combines TRBV28 with TRBJ1-2; TRBD1 matches 7 bases. Germline CDR1 MDHEN, CDR2 SYDVKM. The CDR3 loop spans 14 amino acids.

The table lists this clone with a count of one. This chain links TRBV11-2 with TRBJ2-5; 8 bases match TRBD2. The CDR3 has 15 residues. Germline CDR1 and CDR2: SGHAT and FQNNGV. V lost 6 bases and J lost 4; bases outside the gene matches: 10. The CDR3 DNA follows: TGTGCCAGCAGAGTTTTAAGCGGGGGCCCAGAGACCCAGTACTTC. Translating it yields CASRVLSGGPETQYF.

This clone was recorded once. This rearrangement joins TRBV3-1 (or the pseudogene TRBV3-2) to TRBJ2-1; tentatively, D is TRBD2 (6 bases). Trimming cost V 8 bases and J 4 bases, with 9 bases left between them. Per the germline V gene, CDR1 is LGHDT and CDR2 is YNNKEL (reference sequence). The CDR3 runs 12 residues. The CDR3 DNA reads as TGTGCCAGCCGGGACTTATACAATGAGCAGTTCTTC. Its translation is CASRDLYNEQFF.

CDR3 sequence reads: CASSSELAGPPYNEQFF. CDR3 DNA sequence: TGTGCCAGCAGCTCCGAACTAGCGGGACCCCCCTACAATGAGCAGTTCTTC. The rearrangement uses TRBV5-5 and TRBJ2-1, with 10 bases aligning to TRBD2. CDR1 is SGHKS, CDR2 YYEKEE, per germline (reference sequence). This CDR3 spans 17 amino acids. V was pared by 3 bases and J by 2 bases, with 8 bases of the junction left unmatched.

This clone was picked up one time. This sequence joins TRBV6-1 and TRBJ1-3; D is possibly TRBD1 (6 bases). The CDR3 is 16 amino acids. Germline values: CDR1 MNHNS, CDR2 SASEGT. Trimming removed 2 bases from V and 1 base from J, with 12 bases in between. CDR3 DNA sequence: TGTGCCAGCAGTGAACCTGGCAGGGGTTCTGGAAACACCATATATTTT. Protein product: CASSEPGRGSGNTIYF.

J is TRBJ1-5 and V is TRBV19, with 11 positions matching TRBD1. From germline, CDR1 is LNHDA and CDR2 SQIVND (reference sequence). This CDR3 is built from 15 residues. The V and J ends lost 9 bases and 4 bases, in that order; junction bases with no gene match: 8. Written as DNA, the CDR3 is TGTGCCAGCGCCGGGACAGGGGGTCCGAATCAGCCCCAGCATTTT. It specifies CASAGTGGPNQPQHF.

This rearrangement joins TRBV28 to TRBJ2-7, with a tentative D call TRBD2 (6 bases). Germline CDR1 is MDHEN and CDR2 is SYDVKM. The CDR3 is made up of 13 amino acids. V was cut by 6 bases and J by 1 base, with 10 bases left in between. The CDR3 spells CASRDSGSYEQYF. Written as DNA, the CDR3 is TGTGCCAGCAGGGATAGCGGATCCTACGAGCAGTACTTC.

The sample holds one count of this clone. The chain recombines TRBV14 with TRBJ1-2; D not resolved. The CDR3 sequence is 17 residues long. Trimming pared 3 bases from V and 6 bases from J, leaving 23 bases between. CDR1 and CDR2 from the germline V gene are SGHDN and FVKESK. In DNA, the CDR3 is TGTGCCAGCAGCCATTTATTCCGGACGAACCCTCTCCATGGCTACACCTTC. Amino acids: CASSHLFRTNPLHGYTF.

The rearrangement joins TRBV7-2 to TRBJ2-7; 13 bases line up with TRBD2. J was trimmed by 6 bases and V by 1 base; bases with no gene match: 3. This CDR3 is built from 15 residues. Per germline, CDR1 SGHTA and CDR2 FQGNSA. Here the CDR3 reads CASSLGLAGGIEQYF. The CDR3 DNA is TGTGCCAGCAGCTTAGGACTAGCGGGAGGCATCGAGCAGTACTTC.